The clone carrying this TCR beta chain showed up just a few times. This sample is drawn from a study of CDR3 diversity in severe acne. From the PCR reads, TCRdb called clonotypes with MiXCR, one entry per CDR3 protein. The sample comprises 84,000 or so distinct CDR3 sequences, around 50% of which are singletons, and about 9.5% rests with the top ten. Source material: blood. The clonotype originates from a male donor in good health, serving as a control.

The CDR3 is CASSYVGSTDTQYF. CDR3 in DNA: TGTGCCAGCAGTTATGTTGGAAGCACAGATACGCAGTATTTT. This chain joins TRBV6-5 and TRBJ2-3, with D uncertain. CDR1 is MNHEY, CDR2 SVGAGI, per germline. Trimming left V 3 bases short and J 0 bases short, with 7 bases between. The CDR3 contains 14 residues.